This T cell receptor (beta chain) was recovered during a study of blood T cell repertoires in COVID-19. Overall study context: Some COVID-19 samples were acute and others convalescent; all came from the United States, Italy and Spain. PBMCs, B-cell-depleted T cells, or T cells were the source of the cDNA or gDNA that made up the material.

Original processing notes: Amplification of reference gene primers provided the estimated nucleated cell counts. This table comes from immunoSEQ multiplex PCR, and its TCRdb copy is limited to in-frame clones, with some not included. D and trimming come from the DNA, and the V and J calls and clone size come from that table. Of about 150,000 clones in the sample, about 86% are singletons; the top ten hold around 28%. The CDR3 contains 17 residues. CDR1 SGHVS and CDR2 FQNEAQ come from the germline V gene. V shed 4 bases and J 4 bases; nucleotides not matched to a gene: 6. This clone was counted a single time.

This TCR derives from a woman in her sixties or seventies with acute or convalescent COVID-19. This chain joins TRBV7-8 and TRBJ2-3, with TRBD2 identical over 15 bases. The sequenced material came from peripheral blood. In nucleotides, the CDR3 is TGTGCCAGCAGCTCAAGGACTAGCGGGGGGGGCGCAGATACGCAGTATTTT. The encoded protein is CASSSRTSGGGADTQYF.